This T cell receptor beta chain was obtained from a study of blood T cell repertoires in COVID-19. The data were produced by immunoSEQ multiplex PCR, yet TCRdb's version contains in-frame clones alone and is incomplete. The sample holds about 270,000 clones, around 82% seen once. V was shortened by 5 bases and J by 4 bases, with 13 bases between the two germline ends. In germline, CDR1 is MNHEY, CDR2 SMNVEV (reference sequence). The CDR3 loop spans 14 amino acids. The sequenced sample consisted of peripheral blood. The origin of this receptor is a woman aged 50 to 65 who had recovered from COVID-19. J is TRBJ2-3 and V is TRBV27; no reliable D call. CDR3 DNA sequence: TGTGCCAGCAGTCTGGTGAGCAGGTCAGATACGCAGTATTTT. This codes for CASSLVSRSDTQYF.